The entry that follows covers one T cell receptor (beta chain) sequence. What it recognizes is unknown. This CDR3 has 13 residues. Trimming took 5 bases from V and 1 from J, leaving 8 bases between them. Per the germline V gene, CDR1 is SEHNR and CDR2 is FQNEAQ (reference sequence). This specimen comes from a study of cytomegalovirus exposure and HLA in healthy donors. Overall study results and limits: In a later analysis, the majority of CMV-associated beta chains seemingly showed HLA restriction.

Healthy individuals who donated bone marrow served as the donors. PCR involved 60 Vbeta and 13 Jbeta primers. Some clones are missing from TCRdb's copy, which holds only in-frame ones; the method was immunoSEQ multiplex PCR. The table lists 180,000 or so clones, roughly 88% of them singletons. The sequenced material came from PBMCs. The source of this sequence is a man aged 18 to 30 in good health and CMV-seropositive. The chain links TRBV7-9 to TRBJ2-5, with a possible D match to TRBD1 (6 bases). CDR3 DNA sequence: TGTGCCAGCAGCCCACAGGGCCAAGAGACCCAGTACTTC. It encodes CASSPQGQETQYF.